This T cell receptor beta chain was documented in a study of blood T cells in healthy people across ages. General study results and limits: Conclusively comparing naive with antigen-experienced cells was impossible with unsorted PBMCs. Considered underestimates were the diversity estimates obtained from one million T cells. Among T cells, TCR beta diversity per million cells dropped roughly linearly as age rose.

Combining a sample-barcoded 5' primer with a J-beta primer mix, a second PCR ran for about 7 to 11 cycles. A 12-random-nucleotide template-switch adaptor tagged each cDNA molecule. MiXCR was run by TCRdb on the 5' RACE reads, yielding one entry per CDR3 protein. The sample holds around 500,000 distinct CDR3 sequences, roughly 48% seen once. This clonotype was detected only a few times. Antigen specificity is unknown. Germline-derived CDR1 and CDR2 are SGHTA and FQGNSA. The length of the CDR3 is 15 residues. V shed 4 bases, J shed 7 bases, and the junction held 8 bases outside the gene matches. Sample: blood. The receptor comes from a man aged 80 or over in good health. This chain uses TRBV7-2 with TRBJ2-2, with 8 bases matching TRBD1. For the CDR3, the DNA is TGTGCCAGCAGCTCCACAGGGGGATCGGTCGGGGAGCTGTTTTTT. This gives the protein CASSSTGGSVGELFF. Variable domain in full (rest from reference TRBV7-2 and TRBJ2-2): GAGVSQSPSNKVTEKGKDVELRCDPISGHTALYWYRQSLGQGLEFLIYFQGNSAPDKSGLPSDRFSAERTGGSVSTLTIQRTQQEDSAVYLCASSSTGGSVGELFFGEGSRLTVL.